Below are 18 T cell receptor beta chains sequenced from a single sample in a study of blood T cell repertoires in COVID-19. Profiled with immunoSEQ multiplex PCR; TCRdb holds only in-frame clones, not every one. Among approximately 84,000 clones, roughly 90% were seen once, and the ten largest hold approximately 1.5%. The specimen was peripheral blood. The receptor source for this set is a human donor with active COVID-19. The donor label of this sample is uncertain.

CDR3 sequence reads: CASSFSSGGPLTQYF. CDR3 DNA: TGTGCCAGCAGTTTTTCCAGCGGGGGGCCCCTGACCCAGTACTTC. V and J are TRBV27 and TRBJ2-5, with TRBD2 identical over 9 bases. The CDR3 is made up of 15 amino acids. In germline, CDR1 is MNHEY, CDR2 SMNVEV (reference sequence). The J segment lost 7 bases and the V segment lost 3 bases, leaving 9 bases of the junction unmatched.

This clone has only one observation. The V gene is TRBV3-1 (or the pseudogene TRBV3-2), the J gene TRBJ2-2; 7 bases map to TRBD1. The germline CDR1 and CDR2 sequences are LGHDT and YNNKEL (reference sequence). Losses at the gene ends were 2 bases for V and 1 base for J; bases not matched to a gene: 4. CDR3 length: 16 amino acids. Here the CDR3 DNA reads TGTGCCAGCAGCCAAAGGGGACAGCTGAACACCGGGGAGCTGTTTTTT. This encodes CASSQRGQLNTGELFF.

This sequence joins TRBV2 and TRBJ1-5; 7 nucleotides agree with TRBD1. This CDR3 is built from 14 residues. The junction had 6 bases not matched to a gene; V was cut back by 6 bases and J by 4 bases. The germline V gene encodes CDR1 SNHLY and CDR2 FYNNEI. Written as DNA, the CDR3 is TGTGCCAGCAGGCCCGACAGGGTAAATCAGCCCCAGCATTTT. It encodes CASRPDRVNQPQHF.

The V call is TRBV12-5, the J call TRBJ2-5; 9 bases line up with TRBD1. The CDR3 is 13 amino acids. The junction had 5 bases not matched to a gene; V was cut back by 7 bases and J by 5 bases. Germline V CDR1 and CDR2: LGHNT, FRNRAP. The CDR3 is CASAAQGAETQYF. The CDR3 nucleotides read TGTGCTAGTGCCGCACAGGGGGCGGAGACCCAGTACTTC.

This clone was recorded a few times. V usage is TRBV7-2 and J usage is TRBJ1-2; 8 bases match TRBD1. V lost 0 bases and J lost 0; bases outside the gene matches: 9. The CDR3 covers 18 residues. Per germline, CDR1 SGHTA and CDR2 FQGNSA. In DNA, the CDR3 is TGTGCCAGCAGCTTAGCCCTACAGGGGGGTTCAGCTAACTATGGCTACACCTTC. Translating it yields CASSLALQGGSANYGYTF.

The chain recombines TRBV7-9 with TRBJ2-1, with TRBD2 identical over 9 bases. CDR3 length: 16 residues. Trimming at V came to 6 bases and at J to 6 bases, leaving 12 bases not matched to a gene. The V gene's germline CDR1 is SEHNR and CDR2 FQNEAQ (reference sequence). DNA for the CDR3: TGTGCCAGCAGTCCCTTGGGGGCGGGGGGGCTCAATGAGCAGTTCTTC. Translation: CASSPLGAGGLNEQFF.

This chain uses TRBV6-6 with TRBJ1-6, with D uncertain. This CDR3 has 15 amino acids. The V gene's germline CDR1 is MNHNY and CDR2 SVGAGI (reference sequence). Trimming stripped 2 bases from V and 8 bases from J, with 13 bases between. CDR3 region: CASSYAGGLDSPLHF. The CDR3 region has the DNA TGTGCCAGCAGTTACGCTGGAGGGTTGGATTCACCCCTCCACTTT.

In DNA form, the CDR3 reads TGTGCCAGCAAAAAACCGGACAGGGCTAACTATGGCTACACCTTC. It codes for CASKKPDRANYGYTF. This chain joins TRBV21-1 and TRBJ1-2; TRBD1, the table's D call, was not compared with the DNA. TRBV21-1 is a documented pseudogene. The CDR3 extends over 15 amino acids.

This chain uses TRBV18 with TRBJ1-4; 10 nucleotides match TRBD1. V was pared by 1 base and J by 2 bases, with 1 base of the junction left unmatched. The CDR3 length is 16 residues. In germline, CDR1 is KGHSH, CDR2 LQKENI. CDR3 nucleotide sequence: TGTGCCAGCTCACCACAGACAGGGGGCACTAATGAAAAACTGTTTTTT. It specifies CASSPQTGGTNEKLFF.

This chain joins TRBV25-1 and TRBJ1-1; D unclear. Looked up from germline, CDR1 is MGHDK and CDR2 is SYGVNS. Trimming removed 2 bases at V and 6 bases at J, with 10 bases between. CDR3 length: 13 residues. Here the CDR3 reads CASSEAFTSEAFF. CDR3 DNA: TGTGCCAGCAGTGAAGCTTTTACTTCTGAAGCTTTCTTT.

The chain recombines TRBV6-6 with TRBJ1-4, with 11 bases that match TRBD1. Germline-derived CDR1 and CDR2 are MNHNY and SVGAGI (reference sequence). The CDR3 runs to 14 residues. Trimming removed 8 bases from V and 8 bases from J; junction bases left unmatched: 7. The CDR3 protein is CASGHRDRGEKLFF. CDR3 DNA sequence: TGTGCCAGCGGTCACCGGGACAGGGGGGAAAAACTGTTTTTT.

The V call is TRBV19, the J call TRBJ1-6, with D perhaps TRBD1 (6 bases). Germline CDR1 and CDR2: LNHDA and SQIVND (reference sequence). This CDR3 contains 15 residues. Trimming left V 3 bases short and J 11 bases short, with 17 bases between. The chain's CDR3 is CASSIPSGRGPPLHF. As DNA, the CDR3 is TGTGCCAGTAGTATCCCGAGTGGCAGGGGACCACCCCTCCACTTT.

This clone is deemed medium-sized. This CDR3 is also generated by other DNA sequences in the sample. V is TRBV7-2 and J is TRBJ2-1; 9 bases are shared with TRBD1. The CDR3 has 15 residues. Germline V gene lookup returns CDR1 SGHTA and CDR2 FQGNSA. Losses at the gene ends were 4 bases for V and 1 base for J; bases not matched to a gene: 2. The CDR3 spells CASSWGQGSYNEQFF. CDR3 coding DNA: TGTGCCAGCAGCTGGGGACAGGGTTCCTACAATGAGCAGTTCTTC.

The chain recombines TRBV5-5 with TRBJ1-3, with 8 bases aligning to TRBD1. The CDR3 totals 17 residues. The trim removed 4 bases at V and 0 bases at J, leaving 9 bases unmatched. Germline V gene sequence: CDR1 SGHKS, CDR2 YYEKEE (reference sequence). The CDR3 sequence: CASSRLGQGVSGNTIYF. CDR3 in DNA: TGTGCCAGCAGCAGACTCGGACAGGGTGTCTCTGGAAACACCATATATTTT.

The chain employs TRBV6-2 or TRBV6-3 and TRBJ1-6; 8 bases line up with TRBD1. Unmatched junction bases numbered 4, after V lost 6 bases and J lost 6 bases. Per germline, CDR1 MNHEY and CDR2 SVGEGT. The CDR3 sequence is 14 residues long. DNA of the CDR3: TGTGCCAGCAGCAGGACAGGGTTTAATTCACCCCTCCACTTT. Protein sequence: CASSRTGFNSPLHF.

The chain joins TRBV11-3 to TRBJ2-1, with 12 positions matching TRBD1. The CDR3 length is 16 residues. Looked up from germline, CDR1 is SGHNT and CDR2 is YENEEA. Trimming at V came to 0 bases and at J to 10 bases, leaving 7 bases not matched to a gene. CDR3 nucleotide sequence: TGTGCCAGCAGCTTAGAGGGTGGGACAGGGGGCAGGGAGCAGTTCTTC. Protein sequence: CASSLEGGTGGREQFF.

The chain couples TRBV11-2 to TRBJ2-7, with 8 nucleotides matching TRBD2. Looked up from germline, CDR1 is SGHAT and CDR2 is FQNNGV. The CDR3 extends over 15 amino acids. The J segment lost 2 bases and the V segment lost 7 bases, leaving 10 bases of the junction unmatched. The CDR3 DNA is TGTGCCAGCAACCCCGTTCCGGGGGGGCCCTACGAGCAGTACTTC. Translating gives CASNPVPGGPYEQYF. The entire variable domain, with the rest obtained from reference TRBV11-2 and TRBJ2-7, is as follows: EAGVAQSPRYKIIEKRQSVAFWCNPISGHATLYWYQQILGQGPKLLIQFQNNGVVDDSQLPKDRFSAERLKGVDSTLKIQPAKLEDSAVYLCASNPVPGGPYEQYFGPGTRLTVT.

V and J are TRBV20-1 and TRBJ2-7; 8 bases match TRBD2. The germline CDR1 and CDR2 sequences are DFQATT and SNEGSKA (reference sequence). There are 10 residues in the CDR3. The J segment lost 6 bases and the V segment lost 8 bases, leaving 3 bases of the junction unmatched. The chain's CDR3 is CSPGGAEQYF. CDR3 bases: TGCAGTCCGGGAGGGGCCGAGCAGTACTTC.